This entry describes one T cell receptor (beta chain). Its antigen is unknown. This sample was included in a study of T cell responses to AZD1222 COVID-19 vaccine. Some clones are missing from TCRdb's copy, which holds only in-frame ones; the method was immunoSEQ multiplex PCR. Of about 120,000 clones in the sample, roughly 91% were seen once. Trimming at V came to 4 bases and at J to 9 bases, leaving 10 bases not matched to a gene. Germline V gives CDR1 SGHRS, CDR2 YFSETQ. This CDR3 comprises 14 residues. The study pooled second doses at about 4 or about 12 weeks. Overall study findings and caveats: Repertoires were collected only later (after the peak T cell response had occurred). Baseline seropositives among AZD1222 recipients totaled only 5 to 7. The donor group comprised mostly white British people and more females; the analysis possibly underestimated clonal diversity.

The sample was peripheral blood, taken 28 days after the second AZD1222 dose. The receptor was isolated from an adult who received the AZD1222 COVID-19 vaccine. V gene TRBV5-1 combines with J gene TRBJ1-2, with TRBD1 matching over 9 bases. The CDR3 spells CASSLRDRVSSYTF. The CDR3 DNA follows: TGCGCCAGCAGCCTCCGGGACAGGGTGTCGAGCTACACCTTC.